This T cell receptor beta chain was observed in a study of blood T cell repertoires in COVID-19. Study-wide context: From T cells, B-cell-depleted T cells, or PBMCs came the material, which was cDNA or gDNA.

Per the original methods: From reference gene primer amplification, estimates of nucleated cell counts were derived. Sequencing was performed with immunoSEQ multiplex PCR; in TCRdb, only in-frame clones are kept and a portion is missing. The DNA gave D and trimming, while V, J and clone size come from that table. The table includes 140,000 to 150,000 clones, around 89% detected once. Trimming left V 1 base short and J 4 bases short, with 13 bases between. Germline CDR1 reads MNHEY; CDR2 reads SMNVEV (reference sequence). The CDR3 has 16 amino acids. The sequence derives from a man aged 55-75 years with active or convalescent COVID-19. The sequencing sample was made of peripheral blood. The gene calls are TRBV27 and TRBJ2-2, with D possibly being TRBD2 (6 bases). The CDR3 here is CASSLLGTQLTGELFF. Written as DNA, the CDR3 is TGTGCCAGCAGTTTATTGGGGACTCAACTCACCGGGGAGCTGTTTTTT.